This TCR beta chain was identified during a study of T-cell memory formation after mild COVID-19. One entry per CDR3 protein results from TCRdb running MiXCR on the 5' RACE reads. The sample includes fewer than 250,000 distinct CDR3 sequences, over 9.5% of them seen just once. J was trimmed by 5 bases and V by 1 base; bases with no gene match: 5. Per germline, CDR1 SGHNT and CDR2 YYREEE (reference sequence). The CDR3 has 14 amino acids. Material: PBMCs or a T cell subset sorted from them (not recorded which). The TCR sequence derives from a man between 18 and 29 years old who had mild COVID-19 (a few samples of this study predate the infection). Cell type and time point are not known. The gene calls are TRBV5-4 and TRBJ2-5; 7 positions agree with TRBD2. CDR3 in amino acids: CASSLLGREETQYF. The CDR3 DNA is TGTGCCAGCAGCTTGCTTGGGCGGGAGGAGACCCAGTACTTC. The entire variable domain, with the rest obtained from reference TRBV5-4 and TRBJ2-5, is as follows: ETGVTQSPTHLIKTRGQQVTLRCSSQSGHNTVSWYQQALGQGPQFIFQYYREEENGRGNFPPRFSGLQFPNYSSELNVNALELDDSALYLCASSLLGREETQYFGPGTRLLVL.